The text below deals with one TCR beta chain. This record belongs to a study of shared clonotypes between healthy human individuals. Whole-study context: Donors consisted of a couple of women and a few men between 18 and 49. The plates for each donor numbered three CD4 naive, three CD4 memory, two CD8 naive and one CD8 memory.

CD45RO-negative, CCR7-selected cells formed the naive CD8 fraction, which excluded terminally differentiated effector memory CD45RA+ cells. The study drew its donors from healthy HIV-negative adults without recent acute infections or vaccinations. Trimming removed 1 base at V and 4 bases at J, with 14 bases between. In germline, CDR1 is MGHRA, CDR2 YSYEKL. There are 15 residues in the CDR3. In the source study's methods: Filtering was not the same, since immunoSEQ gave junction-only sequences without quality scores. Measured with immunoSEQ multiplex PCR; TCRdb has only the in-frame clones, and not every one. V and J calls and clone size are those listed in that table; D and trimming were worked out from the DNA. The sample shows about 590,000 clones, around 95% of them seen only once.

The source of this sequence is a woman aged 25 to 39 in good health. Sequenced sample: naive CD8+ T cells sorted from blood. The chain recombines TRBV4-1 with TRBJ2-7; D possibly corresponds to TRBD2 (5 bases). The CDR3 spells CASSQASFREYEQYF. The CDR3 coding sequence is TGCGCCAGCAGCCAAGCCTCCTTTAGGGAGTACGAGCAGTACTTC.